The TCR beta chain under discussion was sequenced for a study of T cells in Graves' hyperthyroidism and ophthalmopathy. RNA transcripts yielded amplified TCR beta CDR3 regions. RT-PCR in the first round (using the HTBI primer set) targeted the TCR CDR3. TCRdb analysed the multiplex PCR reads with MiXCR anew, one entry per CDR3 protein. The data hold about 360,000 distinct CDR3 sequences, with around 13% observed a single time. Used for diagnoses were clinical symptoms, serum thyroxine and TRAb, thyroid ultrasound and orbital computed tomography. This clonotype was counted many times. The target antigen is unknown. The CDR3 is 15 amino acids. Per germline, CDR1 KGHSH and CDR2 LQKENI. The V segment lost 3 bases and the J segment 7 bases; nucleotides outside the gene matches: 6. Study conclusions and caveats: A model built on 13 V-J features separated ophthalmopathy from stable hyperthyroidism.

The chain combines TRBV18 with TRBJ1-4; 9 bases match TRBD1. This clonotype was obtained from a woman aged 18 to 35 with Graves' hyperthyroidism. Sequencing was carried out using blood. As DNA, the CDR3 is TGTGCCAGCTCACCTTTACAGGGGGCTCGTGAAAAACTGTTTTTT. Protein sequence: CASSPLQGAREKLFF.